The text below deals with one T cell receptor (beta chain). Its antigen is undetermined. Other DNA sequences in this sample translate to the same CDR3. This CDR3 has 13 residues. V was pared by 0 bases and J by 1 base, with 3 bases between. Germline V CDR1 and CDR2: LGHNA, YSLEER. Alongside CTLA-4 blockade with ipilimumab, patients with chemo-refractory metastatic non-small-cell lung cancer received focal radiation. These data are taken from a study of radiotherapy plus CTLA-4 blockade in lung cancer. As for the study in general: Of the patients, over 15% showed objective responses and more than 30% attained disease control.

Here immunoSEQ multiplex PCR was the method, and the copy in TCRdb shows in-frame clones only, minus some. The profile covers some 110,000 clones, with 70% to 85% appearing a single time and roughly 3.3% taken by the ten largest. Findings of the study overall: Early clone dynamics of blood T cells, plus interferon-beta, reportedly predicted response best. Radiotherapy was combined with ipilimumab, and tumor-derived TCR clones then expanded in blood.

The sample was peripheral blood, taken from a patient treated with radiotherapy plus ipilimumab. The receptor was isolated from a human donor with non-small cell lung cancer that progressed on radiotherapy plus ipilimumab. Some clones in this sample may be carry-over from other donors' samples. The gene calls are TRBV4-3 and TRBJ1-1; D gene uncertain. The CDR3 coding sequence is TGCGCCAGCAGCCAAGATAGGAACACTGAAGCTTTCTTT. It yields the protein CASSQDRNTEAFF.